This T cell receptor beta chain was sequenced during a study of shared clonotypes between healthy human individuals. As for the study in general: Serving as donors were two women and three men, whose ages spanned 18 to 49.

This was a deep-level run. Clones were read by immunoSEQ multiplex PCR, and TCRdb kept only the in-frame ones, dropping some. The profile shows some 1 million clones, around 74% of them singletons. Study-wide results and limits: In the sorted subsets, rarefaction showed sequencing was incomplete despite large depth. Approximately 5.3% was the fraction of naive CD4 clonotypes found shared across a few donors.

Notes on this clone: No antigen is known for it.

The ends were cut back, 6 bases at V and 0 bases at J, with 8 bases in the middle. There are 14 residues in the CDR3. The germline V gene has CDR1 WNHNN and CDR2 SYGVQD (reference sequence). The sequencing input was memory CD4+ T cells sorted from blood. Noted subset: CD45RA-negative fraction. The chain joins TRBV10-1 to TRBJ2-2; tentative D call: TRBD1 (6 bases). This TCR derives from a man aged 18 to 30 in good health. CDR3 sequence: CASRGTTNTGELFF. The CDR3, as DNA: TGCGCCAGCAGGGGGACAACGAACACCGGGGAGCTGTTTTTT.